One sample yielded the 26 T cell receptor beta chains listed below, sequenced in a study of blood T cell repertoires in COVID-19. Measured with immunoSEQ multiplex PCR; TCRdb has only the in-frame clones, and not every one. The table shows hundreds of thousands of clones, with less than 90% occurring only once. Sequenced: PBMCs or T cells enriched from blood (not recorded which). The receptor source for this set is a woman between 45 and 65 years old in a cohort exposed to, infected with or recovered from COVID-19 (not recorded which).

This clone was counted between two and nine times. The chain couples TRBV24-1 to TRBJ2-1; 15 positions match TRBD2. Per the germline V gene, CDR1 is KGHDR and CDR2 is SFDVKD. The CDR3 is 17 residues long. J lost 5 bases, V lost 4 bases, and 5 bases had no gene match. CDR3 DNA: TGTGCCACCAGTGACCCGGGACTAGCGGGGGGACACAATGAGCAGTTCTTC. It yields the protein CATSDPGLAGGHNEQFF.

This clone was counted between two and nine times. The chain has TRBV6-1 and TRBJ1-4; the D gene is possibly TRBD1 (5 bases). The CDR3 sequence is 14 residues long. CDR1 and CDR2 from the germline V gene are MNHNS and SASEGT. V lost 3 bases and J 7 bases, leaving 12 bases between the germline ends. CDR3 sequence: CASSDRGYSEKLFF. For the CDR3, the DNA is TGTGCCAGCAGTGATAGGGGTTACTCTGAAAAACTGTTTTTT.

This chain uses TRBV19 with TRBJ2-5; 12 nucleotides agree with TRBD2. CDR3 length equals 17 residues. Germline CDR1 LNHDA, CDR2 SQIVND (reference sequence). V gave up 6 bases and J gave up 5 bases; unmatched junction bases: 13. This CDR3 reads CASSRRLAGAVWETQYF. The CDR3 nucleotides read TGTGCCAGTAGCCGGAGACTAGCGGGGGCGGTGTGGGAGACCCAGTACTTC.

J is TRBJ2-2 and V is TRBV19; TRBD1 matches 11 bases. The CDR3 sequence is 16 residues long. CDR1 LNHDA and CDR2 SQIVND come from the germline V gene (reference sequence). V lost 5 bases, J lost 4 bases, and 6 bases stayed unmatched. This chain's CDR3 is CASSPPGTGGTGELFF. DNA for the CDR3: TGTGCCAGTAGTCCCCCCGGGACAGGGGGCACCGGGGAGCTGTTTTTT.

This clone was found once. The chain couples TRBV20-1 to TRBJ2-7, with TRBD2 matching 9 bases. Germline trimming cut 3 bases from V and 0 bases from J; bases unmatched to any gene: 12. CDR1 is DFQATT and CDR2 is SNEGSKA in the germline V gene (reference sequence). The CDR3 runs 17 residues. The CDR3 region is CSASVRAGGPFSYEQYF. The CDR3 nucleotides are TGCAGTGCTAGTGTCCGAGCGGGGGGCCCGTTCTCCTACGAGCAGTACTTC.

This sequence joins TRBV5-1 and TRBJ2-3, with 11 positions matching TRBD1. The length of the CDR3 is 16 residues. Germline CDR1 and CDR2: SGHRS and YFSETQ. The trim removed 4 bases at V and 5 bases at J, leaving 9 bases unmatched. As DNA, the CDR3 is TGCGCCAGCAGCCCTGTCCGGGGGACAGGGGGAGATACGCAGTATTTT. Encoded protein: CASSPVRGTGGDTQYF.

This chain links TRBV9 with TRBJ2-2; 7 bases map to TRBD1. The CDR3 covers 17 residues. Trimming at V came to 0 bases and at J to 2 bases, leaving 7 bases not matched to a gene. Germline V lookup: CDR1 SGDLS, CDR2 YYNGEE. In nucleotides, the CDR3 is TGTGCCAGCAGCGTAGCTTCGGACAGGCCCAACACCGGGGAGCTGTTTTTT. Amino acids: CASSVASDRPNTGELFF.

As concerns this clone: At one of its ends the junction is not consistent with the germline gene, which may arise from a read error. The V and J genes are TRBV3-1 (or the pseudogene TRBV3-2) and TRBJ2-4; TRBD1 agrees at 8 bases. CDR3 length: 13 residues. Germline V gene lookup returns CDR1 LGHDT and CDR2 YNNKEL (reference sequence). CDR3 coding DNA: TGTGCCAGCAGCCAAGATAGTTCAGGACAGGGTCCTTTC. Encoded protein: CASSQDSSGQGPF.

This clone came up a few times. The chain combines TRBV7-2 with TRBJ2-3, with D tentatively TRBD1 (6 bases). Germline V gene lookup returns CDR1 SGHTA and CDR2 FQGNSA. The CDR3 is 17 amino acids. V shed 1 base and J shed 2 bases, with 16 bases lying between them. The CDR3, as DNA: TGTGCCAGCAGCTTAGGGTGGAGGACAGCGAACACAGATACGCAGTATTTT. This encodes CASSLGWRTANTDTQYF.

The chain employs TRBV6-2 or TRBV6-3 and TRBJ1-3, with D unclear. V lost 4 bases to trimming and J lost 6 bases, with 13 bases between them. Germline V gene data show CDR1 as MNHEY and CDR2 as SVGEGT. The CDR3 consists of 14 residues. In DNA form, the CDR3 reads TGTGCCAGCAGTTTCTCCACTACCCTAAACACCATATATTTT. Residues: CASSFSTTLNTIYF.

The CDR3 here is CASRNLAGSNEQFF. Here the CDR3 DNA reads TGTGCCAGTAGGAATTTAGCGGGATCCAATGAGCAGTTCTTC. This rearrangement joins TRBV19 to TRBJ2-1; 8 bases match TRBD2. Per germline, CDR1 LNHDA and CDR2 SQIVND (reference sequence). The CDR3 extends over 14 amino acids. V lost 6 bases to trimming and J lost 6 bases; unmatched junction nucleotides: 7. Full variable domain (rest looked up from reference TRBV19 and TRBJ2-1): DGGITQSPKYLFRKEGQNVTLSCEQNLNHDAMYWYRQDPGQGLRLIYYSQIVNDFQKGDIAEGYSVSREKKESFPLTVTSAQKNPTAFYLCASRNLAGSNEQFFGPGTRLTVL.

The V call is TRBV7-9, the J call TRBJ1-1; TRBD1 agrees at 8 bases. The germline CDR1 and CDR2 sequences are SEHNR and FQNEAQ (reference sequence). V lost 5 bases to trimming and J lost 7 bases; unmatched junction nucleotides: 6. This CDR3 is built from 13 residues. The CDR3 spells CASSPGQGDEAFF. The CDR3 DNA is TGTGCCAGCAGCCCAGGACAGGGCGATGAAGCTTTCTTT.

V is TRBV7-2 and J is TRBJ2-2, with TRBD2 as a possible D gene (5 bases). The germline gives CDR1 SGHTA, CDR2 FQGNSA. V was shortened by 5 bases and J by 4 bases, with 14 bases between the two germline ends. The CDR3 contains 15 residues. CDR3 region: CASSPPASTTGELFF. Written as DNA, the CDR3 is TGTGCCAGCAGCCCCCCCGCTAGCACCACCGGGGAGCTGTTTTTT.

This clone appeared a few times. CDR3 in amino acids: CASSRALNYGYTF. In DNA form, the CDR3 reads TGTGCCAGCAGTCGAGCCCTTAACTATGGCTACACCTTC. The chain recombines TRBV25-1 with TRBJ1-2; D unclear. Trimming took off 5 bases at V and 1 base at J, with 8 bases between the two ends. The CDR3 covers 13 residues. Germline V CDR1 and CDR2: MGHDK, SYGVNS.

The gene calls are TRBV7-8 and TRBJ2-3; a possible D gene is TRBD1 (6 bases). CDR3 length: 19 amino acids. The germline CDR1 and CDR2 sequences are SGHVS and FQNEAQ. Trimming shortened V by 0 bases and J by 1 base, and 20 bases separated the two germline ends. DNA of the CDR3: TGTGCCAGCAGCTTAGCTTCCACTGGGGGCCTCCTACGCACAGATACGCAGTATTTT. It is translated as CASSLASTGGLLRTDTQYF.

This chain uses TRBV5-1 with TRBJ1-2; unclear D gene. The length of the CDR3 is 14 residues. Deletions cut 2 bases from V and 3 bases from J, with 11 bases between. Looked up from germline, CDR1 is SGHRS and CDR2 is YFSETQ. For the CDR3, the DNA is TGCGCCAGCAGCTTCACTCCAGGCGACTATGGCTACACCTTC. This encodes CASSFTPGDYGYTF. Supplemented by reference TRBV5-1 and TRBJ1-2, the full variable domain reads KAGVTQTPRYLIKTRGQQVTLSCSPISGHRSVSWYQQTPGQGLQFLFEYFSETQRNKGNFPGRFSGRQFSNSRSEMNVSTLELGDSALYLCASSFTPGDYGYTFGSGTRLTVV.

The rearrangement uses TRBV4-1 and TRBJ2-7; the match to TRBD2 covers 8 bases. This CDR3 has 16 residues. The trim removed 0 bases at V and 2 bases at J, leaving 6 bases unmatched. Germline V lookup: CDR1 MGHRA, CDR2 YSYEKL. Here the CDR3 DNA reads TGCGCCAGCAGCCAAGATGACGTCGGGGGGGCCTACGAGCAGTACTTC. It encodes CASSQDDVGGAYEQYF.

The chain carries TRBV19 and TRBJ1-4, with 10 bases identical to TRBD1. The V and J ends lost 4 bases and 7 bases, in that order; junction bases with no gene match: 3. This CDR3 is built from 14 residues. Germline V lookup: CDR1 LNHDA, CDR2 SQIVND (reference sequence). The CDR3 is CASSSWTGGEKLFF. CDR3 DNA sequence: TGTGCCAGTAGTAGCTGGACAGGGGGTGAAAAACTGTTTTTT.

The rearrangement joins TRBV5-6 to TRBJ1-2; D perhaps matches TRBD1 (6 bases). The germline V gene encodes CDR1 SGHDT and CDR2 YYEEEE. This CDR3 spans 13 amino acids. V lost 4 bases and J 6 bases, leaving 13 bases between the germline ends. CDR3 in DNA: TGTGCCAGCAGCGCCTTGGGGGCGGATGGCTACACCTTC. Protein: CASSALGADGYTF. The variable domain in full, completed from reference TRBV5-6 and TRBJ1-2, reads DAGVTQSPTHLIKTRGQQVTLRCSPKSGHDTVSWYQQALGQGPQFIFQYYEEEERQRGNFPDRFSGHQFPNYSSELNVNALLLGDSALYLCASSALGADGYTFGSGTRLTVV.

The V and J genes are TRBV12-3 or TRBV12-4 and TRBJ1-2; D gene uncertain. Trimming pared 3 bases from V and 0 bases from J, leaving 2 bases between. This CDR3 spans 12 amino acids. The CDR3 loop is CASSFTNYGYTF. The CDR3 nucleotides read TGTGCCAGCAGTTTCACTAACTATGGCTACACCTTC.

The chain's CDR3 is CASSQDVAGGLQETQYF. Written as DNA, the CDR3 is TGTGCCAGCAGCCAAGATGTTGCGGGGGGTCTCCAAGAGACCCAGTACTTC. This rearrangement joins TRBV4-2 to TRBJ2-5, with 8 positions matching TRBD2. Per the germline V gene, CDR1 is LGHNA and CDR2 is YNFKEQ. V lost 0 bases and J lost 1; bases outside the gene matches: 7. There are 17 residues in the CDR3.

The rearrangement links TRBV6-6 to TRBJ1-2, with 8 bases lining up with TRBD1. The CDR3 consists of 16 residues. V shed 0 bases, J shed 4 bases, and the junction held 7 bases outside the gene matches. CDR1 MNHNY and CDR2 SVGAGI come from the germline V gene (reference sequence). DNA of the CDR3: TGTGCCAGCAGTTACTCGGGACAGGTGGGAAGCTATGGCTACACCTTC. It specifies CASSYSGQVGSYGYTF.

The chain combines TRBV7-9 with TRBJ1-2; the match to TRBD1 covers 7 bases. There are 13 residues in the CDR3. CDR1 SEHNR and CDR2 FQNEAQ come from the germline V gene (reference sequence). With V trimmed by 5 bases and J by 4 bases, 4 bases remained unmatched. The CDR3 loop is CASSRQGGYGYTF. For the CDR3, the DNA is TGTGCCAGCAGCAGACAGGGTGGCTATGGCTACACCTTC.

V gene TRBV28 combines with J gene TRBJ1-1; the D gene is possibly TRBD1 (5 bases). Trimming removed 3 bases from V and 11 bases from J, with 10 bases in between. This CDR3 is built from 11 residues. From germline, CDR1 is MDHEN and CDR2 SYDVKM. CDR3 sequence (DNA): TGTGCCAGCAGTTTTCAGGGTAGGGCTTTCTTT. Encoded protein: CASSFQGRAFF.

For the CDR3, the DNA is TGCGCCAGCAGCCAAGGGAGCTCTGGAAACACCATATATTTT. Its protein is CASSQGSSGNTIYF. The chain recombines TRBV5-1 with TRBJ1-3; D is uncertain. This CDR3 spans 14 amino acids. V was pared by 4 bases and J by 0 bases, with 8 bases between. CDR1 is SGHRS, CDR2 YFSETQ, per germline.

This clone was detected a few times. The chain carries TRBV27 and TRBJ2-1, with D possibly TRBD2 on 6 matching bases. Germline lookup yields CDR1 MNHEY and CDR2 SMNVEV (reference sequence). The CDR3 extends over 14 amino acids. V was cut by 8 bases and J by 2 bases, with 13 bases left in between. The CDR3 is CASQRDWAYNEQFF. The CDR3 bases are TGTGCCAGCCAAAGGGACTGGGCCTACAATGAGCAGTTCTTC.